A selection of T cell receptor beta chains follows, all from one sample in a study of molecular identifiers for immune sequencing clone quantification. TCRdb analysed the PCR reads with MiXCR anew, one entry per CDR3 protein. The sample yields 400,000 to 600,000 distinct CDR3 sequences, about 26% seen once. The sequenced sample was naive CD8+ T cells from blood, with Jurkat cell RNA spiked in. These receptors all come from a human donor in good health. Some libraries in this study had Jurkat cell RNA spiked in. Each CDR3 is given with its conserved first and last residue. Each record gives: D gene, J gene, clone size, V gene, CDR3 protein, CDR3 DNA. D genes are given only for firm matches. Expanded clones are given a class, and other clones once, few, many or no size at all.

TRBD2	TRBJ2-3	few	TRBV4-3	CASSQDRSGSVADTQYF	TGCGCCAGCAGCCAAGATCGGAGCGGGAGCGTCGCAGATACGCAGTATTTT
.	TRBJ1-4	many	TRBV4-1	CASSQDLPGQYSNEKLFF	TGCGCCAGCAGCCAAGATCTTCCAGGACAGTACTCTAATGAAAAACTGTTTTTT
TRBD2	TRBJ2-1	once	TRBV7-2	CASGSRLAGSSYNEQFF	TGTGCCAGCGGCTCCAGACTAGCGGGAAGCTCCTACAATGAGCAGTTCTTC
.	TRBJ2-2	.	TRBV10-3	CAISEMGMDTGELLF	TGTGCCATCAGTGAGATGGGGATGGACACCGGGGAGCTGCTTTTT
.	TRBJ1-1	.	TRBV11-2	CASSLPRGWPSNTEAFF	TGTGCCAGCAGCTTACCCCGGGGGTGGCCGTCGAACACTGAAGCTTTCTTT
.	TRBJ2-3	many	TRBV5-6	CASSLAERDTQYF	TGTGCCAGCAGCTTGGCGGAGAGAGATACGCAGTATTTT
.	TRBJ2-7	many	TRBV30	CAWSVLGGEQYF	TGTGCCTGGAGTGTATTGGGTGGCGAGCAGTACTTC
.	TRBJ1-1	many	TRBV6-2/TRBV6-3	CASSYAGNTEAFF	TGTGCCAGCAGTTACGCAGGGAACACTGAAGCTTTCTTT
.	TRBJ1-5	.	TRBV7-6	CASSYLSDTQHF	TGTGCCAGCAGCTACCTATCAGATACGCAGCATTTT
.	TRBJ2-1	.	TRBV28	CASSRARQFGGSQWDEQFF	TGTGCCAGCAGTAGGGCCCGACAGTTTGGGGGGTCCCAATGGGATGAGCAGTTCTTC
.	TRBJ1-1	many	TRBV7-2	CASTASGFTEAFF	TGTGCCAGCACCGCGTCAGGGTTTACTGAAGCTTTCTTT
TRBD2	TRBJ2-3	.	TRBV2	CASTKGLAGGRSTDTQYF	TGTGCCAGCACCAAGGGACTAGCGGGGGGAAGAAGCACAGATACGCAGTATTTT
.	TRBJ2-3	.	TRBV5-4	CASNLDRDTQYF	TGTGCCAGCAACCTGGATCGGGATACGCAGTATTTT
TRBD2	TRBJ2-7	.	TRBV20-1	CSAQNSGRAYEQYF	TGCAGTGCTCAAAATAGCGGGAGGGCCTACGAGCAGTACTTC
TRBD1	TRBJ1-5	.	TRBV20-1	CSARHPILGQGATQPQHF	TGCAGTGCTAGACATCCCATTCTCGGACAGGGGGCAACTCAGCCCCAGCATTTT
TRBD1	TRBJ2-1	many	TRBV7-9	CASSPGPGQGANEQFF	TGTGCCAGCAGCCCAGGCCCGGGACAGGGGGCGAATGAGCAGTTCTTC
TRBD1	TRBJ2-3	few	TRBV6-2/TRBV6-3	CASSDRVLSLGKKDTQYF	TGTGCCAGCAGTGACAGGGTCCTTTCCTTAGGGAAAAAAGATACGCAGTATTTT
.	TRBJ1-4	once	TRBV27	CASSPDETAGEKLFF	TGTGCCAGCAGTCCCGACGAGACGGCGGGTGAAAAACTGTTTTTT
TRBD2	TRBJ2-3	.	TRBV2	CANTGGSTDTQYF	TGTGCCAACACGGGGGGAAGCACAGATACGCAGTATTTT
.	TRBJ1-1	.	TRBV29-1	CSVVAGSAFF	TGCAGCGTTGTAGCAGGGTCGGCTTTCTTT
.	TRBJ1-6	few	TRBV30	CAWSELKLSSYNSPLHF	TGTGCCTGGAGTGAATTGAAACTCAGCTCCTATAATTCACCCCTCCACTTT
.	TRBJ1-1	few	TRBV7-9	CARGELMNTEAFF	TGTGCCAGGGGGGAATTAATGAACACTGAAGCTTTCTTT
.	TRBJ2-5	many	TRBV29-1	CSVEISRTRKSETQYF	TGCAGCGTTGAAATCTCGAGGACCCGCAAGTCCGAGACCCAGTACTTC
.	TRBJ1-2	.	TRBV12-3/TRBV12-4	CASGKETGSSNYGYTF	TGTGCCAGCGGTAAAGAAACCGGGTCATCAAACTATGGCTACACCTTC
.	TRBJ1-5	.	TRBV18	CASSPAAVYSNQPLHF	TGTGCCAGCTCACCGGCAGCCGTCTATAGCAATCAGCCCCTGCATTTT
.	TRBJ1-1	few	TRBV10-3	CAISENRANTEAFF	TGTGCCATCAGTGAAAACAGAGCGAACACTGAAGCTTTCTTT
.	TRBJ1-1	many	TRBV9	CASSVVGATEAFF	TGTGCCAGCAGCGTAGTTGGGGCCACTGAAGCTTTCTTT
.	TRBJ2-7	.	TRBV4-3	CASSQGRNPAYEQYF	TGCGCCAGCAGCCAAGGTCGTAACCCCGCCTACGAGCAGTACTTC
TRBD1	TRBJ2-7	few	TRBV5-5	CASSNLQGTYEQYF	TGTGCCAGCAGCAACCTACAGGGGACCTACGAGCAGTACTTC
.	TRBJ2-7	many	TRBV20-1	CSAEGDKYPVEQYF	TGCAGTGCCGAGGGGGATAAATACCCCGTCGAGCAGTACTTC
.	TRBJ1-1	many	TRBV6-2/TRBV6-3	CASSGRQAAEAFF	TGTGCCAGCAGTGGACGACAGGCCGCTGAAGCTTTCTTT
.	TRBJ1-1	many	TRBV27	CASSLGRVTEAFF	TGTGCCAGCAGTTTAGGGAGGGTAACTGAAGCTTTCTTT
TRBD1	TRBJ1-2	few	TRBV5-4	CASSRGQGLRNYGYTF	TGTGCCAGCAGCCGCGGACAGGGACTTAGAAACTATGGCTACACCTTC
.	TRBJ2-6	many	TRBV5-6	CASCPSGANVLTF	TGTGCCAGCTGCCCGTCTGGGGCCAACGTCCTGACTTTC
.	TRBJ1-3	.	TRBV7-9	CASSLTQEGNTIYF	TGTGCCAGCAGCTTAACTCAGGAGGGAAACACCATATATTTT
.	TRBJ1-4	many	TRBV7-6	CASKGLNEKLFF	TGTGCCAGCAAAGGACTTAATGAAAAACTGTTTTTT
.	TRBJ2-3	.	TRBV28	CASRPPPRRGPATQYF	TGTGCCAGCCGCCCCCCTCCCCGGAGGGGCCCAGCTACGCAGTATTTT
.	TRBJ2-3	many	TRBV29-1	CSVALTQKTDTQYF	TGCAGCGTTGCGTTAACTCAAAAGACAGATACGCAGTATTTT
TRBD2	TRBJ2-3	.	TRBV7-9	CASSDQREDADTQYF	TGTGCCAGCAGCGACCAGCGGGAGGACGCAGATACGCAGTATTTT
.	TRBJ2-7	few	TRBV30	CAWSVTSSYEQYF	TGTGCCTGGAGTGTAACCAGCTCCTACGAGCAGTACTTC
.	TRBJ2-2	few	TRBV4-1	CASSQGTLNTGELFF	TGCGCCAGCAGCCAAGGGACCTTAAACACCGGGGAGCTGTTTTTT
.	TRBJ2-7	many	TRBV4-3	CASSQDRPYEQYF	TGCGCCAGCAGCCAAGACCGCCCGTACGAGCAGTACTTC
.	TRBJ2-2	few	TRBV6-1	CASAALRGNTGELFF	TGTGCCAGCGCTGCTTTGCGGGGTAACACCGGGGAGCTGTTTTTT
TRBD2	TRBJ2-1	few	TRBV4-3	CASSPSGVRDEQFF	TGCGCCAGCAGCCCTAGCGGGGTGCGCGATGAGCAGTTCTTC
.	TRBJ1-5	many	TRBV4-3	CASSQDSYQPQHF	TGCGCCAGCAGCCAAGACTCCTACCAGCCCCAGCATTTT
.	TRBJ2-5	.	TRBV6-2/TRBV6-3	CASSQDRYQEIQYF	TGTGCCAGCAGCCAGGACAGATATCAAGAGATCCAGTACTTC
.	TRBJ2-7	few	TRBV7-9	CASAPPGASYEQYF	TGTGCCAGCGCACCCCCCGGGGCCTCCTACGAGCAGTACTTC
TRBD2	TRBJ2-7	few	TRBV27	CASSWTSGSTEYF	TGTGCCAGCAGCTGGACTAGCGGGAGTACAGAGTACTTC
.	TRBJ2-3	many	TRBV13	CASGDAYTDTQYF	TGTGCCAGCGGAGACGCGTACACAGATACGCAGTATTTT
TRBD1	TRBJ1-5	many	TRBV7-9	CASSWDRAGQPQHF	TGTGCCAGCAGCTGGGACAGGGCAGGGCAGCCCCAGCATTTT
.	TRBJ1-5	many	TRBV7-9	CASSHGNIIQPQHF	TGTGCCAGCAGCCATGGAAATATTATTCAGCCCCAGCATTTT
TRBD2	TRBJ2-5	.	TRBV9	CASSVEAGVQEPQYF	TGTGCCAGCAGCGTAGAAGCGGGGGTTCAAGAGCCCCAGTACTTC
.	TRBJ2-7	many	TRBV7-9	CASSLSALNDEQYF	TGTGCCAGCAGCTTATCCGCCCTGAACGACGAGCAGTACTTC
.	TRBJ2-7	few	TRBV7-2	CASSSPGLDYEQYF	TGTGCCAGCAGCTCACCTGGACTGGATTACGAGCAGTACTTC
TRBD1	TRBJ1-2	.	TRBV30	CAWREDRGDVYGYTF	TGTGCCTGGAGGGAGGACAGGGGAGACGTCTATGGCTACACCTTC
.	TRBJ2-2	many	TRBV12-3/TRBV12-4	CASSSHEMLRNTGELFF	TGTGCCAGCAGTTCCCATGAAATGCTGAGGAACACCGGGGAGCTGTTTTTT
.	TRBJ1-5	many	TRBV4-3	CASSQDVFGLAGYQPQHF	TGCGCCAGCAGCCAAGATGTTTTTGGGTTGGCAGGCTATCAGCCCCAGCATTTT